This passage covers 9 T cell receptor beta chains from one sample sequenced in a study of blood T cells in healthy people across ages (dated by TCRdb to the mid-2010s). The library was generated by 5' RACE. For sequencing, an Illumina HiSeq 2500 was employed. A second PCR of about 6 to 12 cycles was run with a J-beta primer mix and a sample-barcoded 5' primer. TCRdb took the public reads, trimmed them with fastp at Q25, ran MiXCR for clone calling and kept in-frame beta chains. Each CDR3 protein appears once, grouped with its most common genes and DNA. In all, the sample holds hundreds of thousands of distinct CDR3 sequences, and roughly 26% of those were seen once. Jointly, the top ten make up roughly 17% of the sample. Sequencing was done on a sample of blood. Receptors originate from a woman older than 75 in good health.

The CDR3 nucleotides read TGTGCCTGGACCCGACTAGCGGGGGGGCGTCCAGATACGCAGTATTTT. Its protein is CAWTRLAGGRPDTQYF. The chain combines TRBV30 with TRBJ2-3; 14 bases match TRBD2. The CDR3 extends over 16 amino acids. V gave up 4 bases and J gave up 4 bases; unmatched junction bases: 7. Germline CDR1 GTSNPN, CDR2 SVGIG (reference sequence).

A few counts support this clonotype. A much larger clonotype is one base distant, so this may be a read error. V usage is TRBV24-1 and J usage is TRBJ2-1, with D perhaps matching TRBD1 (5 bases). With the DNA end fitting TRBJ2-7 better, the J assignment may be wrong. CDR3 length: 16 residues. Germline loops: CDR1 KGHDR, CDR2 SFDVKD. The CDR3 DNA follows: TGTGCCACCAGTGATGTGGCAGGGATCTCCTACAATGAGCAGTACTTC. It specifies CATSDVAGISYNEQYF.

The count of this clonotype is one. The chain has TRBV11-2 and TRBJ2-4; 8 nucleotides align to TRBD2. Trimming cost V 0 bases and J 14 bases; bases outside gene matches: 9. The CDR3 is made up of 14 amino acids. CDR1 SGHAT and CDR2 FQNNGV come from the germline V gene. CDR3 DNA sequence: TGTGCCAGCAGCTTAGATTCGGGGGGGTTTAGGGAGTACTTC. The encoded protein is CASSLDSGGFREYF.

This clonotype was recorded at least ten times. The rearrangement uses TRBV12-3 or TRBV12-4 and TRBJ1-6; 9 positions match TRBD1. Germline trimming cut 5 bases from V and 8 bases from J; bases unmatched to any gene: 4. CDR3 size: 14 residues. In DNA form, the CDR3 reads TGTGCCAGCAGTCCGGACAGGGGCGATTCACCCCTCCACTTT. It specifies CASSPDRGDSPLHF.

This clonotype was observed many times. The chain carries TRBV10-3 and TRBJ2-7; D uncertain. The germline V and J ends were trimmed by 1 base and 2 bases, with 9 bases remaining between them. This CDR3 is 14 amino acids long. Germline loops: CDR1 ENHRY, CDR2 SYGVKD. This CDR3 is CAISELIFPYEQYF. Here the CDR3 DNA reads TGTGCCATCAGTGAGTTGATTTTCCCCTACGAGCAGTACTTC.

This clonotype occurred many times. The rearrangement uses TRBV12-3 or TRBV12-4 and TRBJ2-1, with D perhaps TRBD1 or TRBD2 (6 bases each). Trimming left V 2 bases short and J 6 bases short, with 11 bases between. The CDR3 loop spans 14 amino acids. CDR3 residues: CASSLPGGSNEQFF. The CDR3 DNA is TGTGCCAGCAGTTTACCCGGGGGCTCCAATGAGCAGTTCTTC.

The chain couples TRBV7-9 to TRBJ2-3, with TRBD1 as a possible D gene (6 bases). With 2 bases removed from V and 7 bases from J, the gap between germline ends came to 19 bases. There are 16 residues in the CDR3. CDR1 SEHNR and CDR2 FQNEAQ come from the germline V gene (reference sequence). The CDR3 region has the DNA TGTGCCAGCAGCTTATGGAGGACAGAGATGTGGTATACGCAGTATTTT. Residues: CASSLWRTEMWYTQYF.

This clonotype came up many times. The chain uses TRBV7-2 and TRBJ2-3; no definite D call. Deletions cut 1 base from V and 0 bases from J, with 20 bases between. Germline V lookup: CDR1 SGHTA, CDR2 FQGNSA. The CDR3 totals 19 residues. In nucleotides, the CDR3 is TGTGCCAGCAGCTTAGGGTTCTTACGCGCAACTTTAAGCACAGATACGCAGTATTTT. Amino acid sequence: CASSLGFLRATLSTDTQYF.

This clonotype was counted at least ten times. V and J are TRBV5-1 and TRBJ1-2, with unresolved D. The CDR3 length is 13 residues. Trimming cost V 0 bases and J 3 bases, with 6 bases left between them. The germline V gene has CDR1 SGHRS and CDR2 YFSETQ. CDR3 amino acids: CASSLVEDYGYTF. CDR3 nucleotide sequence: TGCGCCAGCAGCTTGGTAGAGGACTATGGCTACACCTTC.